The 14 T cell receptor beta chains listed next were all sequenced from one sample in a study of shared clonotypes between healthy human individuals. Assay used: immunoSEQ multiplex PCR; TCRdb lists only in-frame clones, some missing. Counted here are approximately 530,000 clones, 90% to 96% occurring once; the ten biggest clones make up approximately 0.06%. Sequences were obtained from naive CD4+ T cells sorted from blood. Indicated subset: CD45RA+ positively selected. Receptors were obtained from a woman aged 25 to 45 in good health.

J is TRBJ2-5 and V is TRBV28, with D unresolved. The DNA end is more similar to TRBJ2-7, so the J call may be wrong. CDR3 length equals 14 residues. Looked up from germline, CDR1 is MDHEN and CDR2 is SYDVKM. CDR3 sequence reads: CASRGWAVPYEQYF. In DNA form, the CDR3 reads TGTGCCAGCAGGGGGTGGGCAGTCCCCTACGAGCAGTACTTC.

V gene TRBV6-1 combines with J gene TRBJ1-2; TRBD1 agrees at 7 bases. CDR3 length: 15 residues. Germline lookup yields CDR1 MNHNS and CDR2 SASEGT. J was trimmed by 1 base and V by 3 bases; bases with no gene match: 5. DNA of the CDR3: TGTGCCAGCAGTGACCGACAGGGTAATAACTATGGCTACACCTTC. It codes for CASSDRQGNNYGYTF.

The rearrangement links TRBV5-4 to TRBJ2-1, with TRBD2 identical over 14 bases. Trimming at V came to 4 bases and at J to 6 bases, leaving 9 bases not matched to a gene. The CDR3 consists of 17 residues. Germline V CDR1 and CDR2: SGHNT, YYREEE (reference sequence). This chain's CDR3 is CASSAGTSGRKVNEQFF. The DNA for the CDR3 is TGTGCCAGCAGCGCCGGGACTAGCGGGAGAAAGGTCAATGAGCAGTTCTTC.

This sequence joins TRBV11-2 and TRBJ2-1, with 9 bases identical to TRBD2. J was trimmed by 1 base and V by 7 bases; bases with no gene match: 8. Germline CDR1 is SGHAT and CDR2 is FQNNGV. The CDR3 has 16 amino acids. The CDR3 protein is CASTSLAGGSYNEQFF. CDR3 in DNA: TGTGCCAGCACCTCGTTGGCGGGAGGGTCCTACAATGAGCAGTTCTTC.

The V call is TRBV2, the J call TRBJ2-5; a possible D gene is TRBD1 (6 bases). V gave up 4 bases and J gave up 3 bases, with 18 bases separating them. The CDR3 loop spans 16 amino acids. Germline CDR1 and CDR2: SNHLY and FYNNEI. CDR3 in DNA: TGTGCCAGCAGTGTGGTTCACAGGGAATTAAAAGAGACCCAGTACTTC. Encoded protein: CASSVVHRELKETQYF.

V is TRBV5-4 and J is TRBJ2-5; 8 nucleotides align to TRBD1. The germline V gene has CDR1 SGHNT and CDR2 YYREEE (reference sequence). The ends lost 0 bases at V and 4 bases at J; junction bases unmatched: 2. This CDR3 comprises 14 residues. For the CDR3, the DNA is TGTGCCAGCAGCTTGGTTACAGGGGGAGAGACCCAGTACTTC. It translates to CASSLVTGGETQYF.

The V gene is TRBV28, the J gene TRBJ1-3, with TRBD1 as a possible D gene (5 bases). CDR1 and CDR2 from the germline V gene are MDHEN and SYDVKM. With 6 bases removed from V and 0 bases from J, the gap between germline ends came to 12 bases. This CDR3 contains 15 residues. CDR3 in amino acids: CASRSGTASGNTIYF. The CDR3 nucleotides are TGTGCCAGCAGATCCGGGACTGCCTCTGGAAACACCATATATTTT.

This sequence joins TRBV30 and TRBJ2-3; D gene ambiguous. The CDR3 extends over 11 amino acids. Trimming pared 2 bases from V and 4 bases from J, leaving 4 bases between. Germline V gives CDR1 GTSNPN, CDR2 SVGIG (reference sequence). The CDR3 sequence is CAWSMPDTQYF. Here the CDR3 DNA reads TGTGCCTGGAGTATGCCAGATACGCAGTATTTT.

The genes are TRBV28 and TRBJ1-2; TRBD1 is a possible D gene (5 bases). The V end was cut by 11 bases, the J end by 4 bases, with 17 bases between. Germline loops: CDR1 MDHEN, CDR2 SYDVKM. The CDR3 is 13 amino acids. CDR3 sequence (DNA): TGTGCCGCGGGGCAGGGCGCCTTCTATGGCTACACCTTC. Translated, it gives CAAGQGAFYGYTF.

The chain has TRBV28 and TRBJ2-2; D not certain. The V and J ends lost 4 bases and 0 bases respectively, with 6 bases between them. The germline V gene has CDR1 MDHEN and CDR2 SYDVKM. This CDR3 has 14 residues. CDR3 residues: CASSSVANTGELFF. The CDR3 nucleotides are TGTGCCAGCAGTTCCGTAGCGAACACCGGGGAGCTGTTTTTT. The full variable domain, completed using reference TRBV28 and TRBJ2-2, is DVKVTQSSRYLVKRTGEKVFLECVQDMDHENMFWYRQDPGLGLRLIYFSYDVKMKEKGDIPEGYSVSREKKERFSLILESASTNQTSMYLCASSSVANTGELFFGEGSRLTVL.

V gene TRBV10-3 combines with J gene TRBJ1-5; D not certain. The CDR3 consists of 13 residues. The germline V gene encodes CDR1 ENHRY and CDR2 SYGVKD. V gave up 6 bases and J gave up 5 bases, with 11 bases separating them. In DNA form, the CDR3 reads TGTGCCATCAGCGAAGACACCTATCAGCCCCAGCATTTT. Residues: CAISEDTYQPQHF.

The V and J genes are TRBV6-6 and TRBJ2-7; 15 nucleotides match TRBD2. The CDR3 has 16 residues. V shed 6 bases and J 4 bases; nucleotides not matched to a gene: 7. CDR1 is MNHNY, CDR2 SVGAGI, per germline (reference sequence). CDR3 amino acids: CASSYGTSGRKYEQYF. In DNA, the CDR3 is TGTGCCAGCAGCTATGGGACTAGCGGGAGGAAATACGAGCAGTACTTC.

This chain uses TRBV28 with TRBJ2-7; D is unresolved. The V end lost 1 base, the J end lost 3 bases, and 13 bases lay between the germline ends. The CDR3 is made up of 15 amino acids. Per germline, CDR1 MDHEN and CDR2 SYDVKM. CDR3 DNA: TGTGCCAGCAGTTTATTCTCGAGTAGGTTCTACGAGCAGTACTTC. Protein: CASSLFSSRFYEQYF.

DNA of the CDR3: TGTGCCAGCAGTTTTACGGTTGCCCAAGAGACCCAGTACTTC. Amino acid sequence: CASSFTVAQETQYF. The chain employs TRBV27 and TRBJ2-5; no reliable D call. Germline assignment: CDR1 MNHEY and CDR2 SMNVEV (reference sequence). Trimming removed 3 bases from V and 1 base from J, with 9 bases in between. The CDR3 runs to 14 residues.